Presented here are 3 T cell receptor beta chains from one specimen sequenced in a study of blood T cell repertoires in COVID-19. This table comes from immunoSEQ multiplex PCR, and its TCRdb copy is limited to in-frame clones, with some not included. The sample gives some 38,000 clones, approximately 90% of which show up once; about 2.2% is in the top ten. Sequencing input: peripheral blood. Receptors were obtained from a man aged 45 to 65 with active COVID-19.

The genes are TRBV4-1 and TRBJ2-2; the D gene is possibly TRBD2 (10 bases). Trimming took off 3 bases at V and 5 bases at J, with 28 bases between the two ends. The length of the CDR3 is 20 residues. The germline CDR1 and CDR2 sequences are MGHRA and YSYEKL. As DNA, the CDR3 is TGCGCCAGCAGCCATCCCCGGGACAGGGAACTAGCGGGGTCTACCGGGGAGCTGTTTTTT. It specifies CASSHPRDRELAGSTGELFF.

The table lists this clone with a few counts. The chain recombines TRBV9 with TRBJ2-3; the match to TRBD2 covers 10 bases. This CDR3 comprises 16 residues. The germline gives CDR1 SGDLS, CDR2 YYNGEE. J lost 0 bases, V lost 3 bases, and 4 bases had no gene match. The CDR3 protein is CASSEREGTSTDTQYF. The CDR3 coding sequence is TGTGCCAGCAGCGAGCGGGAGGGAACCAGCACAGATACGCAGTATTTT.

This clone is a singleton in its sample. J is TRBJ1-6 and V is TRBV9, with 8 bases lining up with TRBD1. CDR1 is SGDLS and CDR2 is YYNGEE in the germline V gene. The CDR3 extends over 14 amino acids. V shed 3 bases and J 9 bases; nucleotides not matched to a gene: 5. CDR3: CASSEPDRGSPLHF. In DNA, the CDR3 is TGTGCCAGCAGCGAGCCAGACAGGGGTTCACCCCTCCACTTT.